A single sample gave rise to the 7 T cell receptor beta chains below, sequenced in a study of spatial heterogeneity in lung cancer. TCRdb reprocessed the 5' RACE reads with MiXCR, giving one entry per CDR3 protein. The repertoire holds about 56,000 distinct CDR3 sequences, with 7.5% to 8.5% as singletons. As to time point: sample taken at primary tumor resection. TCRs were sequenced from unsorted whole RNA of tumor, nontumor lung or PBMC. The sequenced sample was PBMCs, obtained at surgery. These receptors were taken from a female donor with early-stage non-small cell lung cancer.

This clonotype has a handful of counts. The chain joins TRBV6-1 to TRBJ2-7; perhaps TRBD1 as D (6 bases). There are 11 residues in the CDR3. V gave up 8 bases and J gave up 5 bases, with 10 bases separating them. Germline V gives CDR1 MNHNS, CDR2 SASEGT. The CDR3, as DNA: TGTGCCAGCGGTCAGGGGAACGAGCAGTACGTC. Translated, it gives CASGQGNEQYV.

This clonotype was observed a few times. The chain links TRBV15 to TRBJ1-1; possible D gene TRBD1, 5 bases. The length of the CDR3 is 16 residues. Trimming left V 2 bases short and J 7 bases short, with 20 bases between. CDR1 is LNHNV and CDR2 is YYDKDF in the germline V gene (reference sequence). The CDR3 spells CATSRRDLRTGGEAFF. The CDR3 region has the DNA TGTGCCACCAGCAGAAGGGACCTCCGAACGGGTGGTGAAGCTTTCTTT. Together with reference TRBV15 and TRBJ1-1, the CDR3 gives the full variable domain: DAMVIQNPRYQVTQFGKPVTLSCSQTLNHNVMYWYQQKSSQAPKLLFHYYDKDFNNEADTPDNFQSRRPNTSFCFLDIRSPGLGDTAMYLCATSRRDLRTGGEAFFGQGTRLTVV.

The chain joins TRBV5-1 to TRBJ2-5, with 13 bases matching TRBD2. The J segment lost 7 bases and the V segment lost 0 bases, leaving 9 bases of the junction unmatched. The CDR3 consists of 17 residues. Germline CDR1 reads SGHRS; CDR2 reads YFSETQ. The chain's CDR3 is CASSLGWTSGREGTQYF. DNA for the CDR3: TGCGCCAGCAGCTTGGGGTGGACTAGCGGGAGAGAAGGGACCCAGTACTTC.

On this clonotype itself: Germline is not matched at one junction end, which may reflect a read error. The chain is built from TRBV23-1 and TRBJ2-5; D not resolved. TRBV23-1 is an open reading frame whose function is uncertain. The CDR3 contains 12 residues. CDR3 in amino acids: CASSQAIPAQCF. DNA of the CDR3: TGCGCCAGCAGCCAGGCTATACCGGCCCAGTGCTTC.

This clonotype was seen at least ten times. This chain links TRBV6-5 with TRBJ2-2, with D possibly matching TRBD2 (6 bases). From germline, CDR1 is MNHEY and CDR2 SVGAGI. The CDR3 has 16 amino acids. Trimming shortened V by 6 bases and J by 1 base, and 15 bases separated the two germline ends. CDR3 nucleotide sequence: TGTGCCAGCAGGCCGGGGGTGGGGCTGAACACCGGGGAGCTGTTTTTT. It yields the protein CASRPGVGLNTGELFF.

The chain is built from TRBV7-2 and TRBJ2-3, with 7 bases lining up with TRBD2. The CDR3 extends over 15 amino acids. The germline CDR1 and CDR2 sequences are SGHTA and FQGNSA. V gave up 2 bases and J gave up 2 bases; unmatched junction bases: 4. The CDR3: CASSLISGYTDTQYF. The CDR3, as DNA: TGTGCCAGCAGCTTAATTAGCGGGTACACAGATACGCAGTATTTT.

This chain joins TRBV5-6 and TRBJ1-3; D not certain. V dropped 1 base and J dropped 0 bases, with 8 bases sitting between them. The CDR3 has 15 amino acids. Germline CDR1 reads SGHDT; CDR2 reads YYEEEE. Here the CDR3 DNA reads TGTGCCAGCAGCTTGTACTCATACTCTGGAAACACCATATATTTT. The encoded protein is CASSLYSYSGNTIYF.